The 15 T cell receptor beta chains listed next were all sequenced from one sample in a study of T cell repertoires in cytomegalovirus infection. TCRdb re-analysed the reads in MiXCR, keeping a single row per CDR3 protein. Among approximately 180,000 distinct CDR3 sequences listed, approximately 9.7% were seen once. What was sequenced was PBMCs. The receptors originated from a human donor in good health (CMV status not recorded). Some clones in this sample may be carry-over from other donors' samples.

This clonotype was detected once. A read error is possible here, since a much larger clone lies one base away. Because it lacks the conserved phenylalanine or tryptophan at the end, this CDR3 is likely a read error. The rearrangement links TRBV7-9 to TRBJ2-1; a possible D gene is TRBD2 (6 bases). Germline CDR1 and CDR2: SEHNR and FQNEAQ (reference sequence). Trimming took 0 bases from V and 7 from J, leaving 19 bases between them. The CDR3 extends over 17 amino acids. The CDR3 here is CASSLAGGRNGRNEQFC. The CDR3 DNA reads TGTGCCAGCAGCTTAGCGGGCGGGCGAAACGGGAGAAATGAGCAGTTCTGC.

This clonotype was found many times. The chain couples TRBV7-2 to TRBJ2-2; 11 bases match TRBD2. The V and J ends lost 5 bases and 1 base, in that order; junction bases with no gene match: 6. The CDR3 is made up of 17 amino acids. Germline V gives CDR1 SGHTA, CDR2 FQGNSA. The CDR3 protein is CASSPGLAVLNTGELFF. The CDR3 DNA follows: TGTGCCAGCAGCCCGGGACTAGCGGTTTTGAACACCGGGGAGCTGTTTTTT.

The table lists this clonotype with many counts. The rearrangement joins TRBV7-2 to TRBJ2-3; 8 bases are shared with TRBD1. V lost 1 base, J lost 5 bases, and 5 bases stayed unmatched. Germline values: CDR1 SGHTA, CDR2 FQGNSA. The CDR3 contains 15 residues. The CDR3 bases are TGTGCCAGCAGCTTAGGTGACAGGGGAATAGATACGCAGTATTTT. Its translation is CASSLGDRGIDTQYF.

This clonotype was detected ten times or more. The chain is built from TRBV7-2 and TRBJ1-5; tentative D call: TRBD1 (5 bases). CDR3 size: 15 residues. The germline V gene has CDR1 SGHTA and CDR2 FQGNSA. Trimming cost V 6 bases and J 5 bases, with 17 bases left between them. In DNA, the CDR3 is TGTGCCAGCAGTCCTAGTGGGACTCGTTATCAGCCCCAGCATTTT. It translates to CASSPSGTRYQPQHF.

This clonotype came up a few times. The chain employs TRBV19 and TRBJ2-2, with D perhaps matching TRBD2 (6 bases). Germline V CDR1 and CDR2: LNHDA, SQIVND (reference sequence). This CDR3 contains 16 residues. Trimming left V 5 bases short and J 1 base short, with 14 bases between. The CDR3 DNA is TGTGCCAGTAGTCTCTCTTCGCGGGGGAACACCGGGGAGCTGTTTTTT. Amino acids: CASSLSSRGNTGELFF.

V is TRBV2 and J is TRBJ2-1; perhaps TRBD1 as D (5 bases). Germline CDR1 is SNHLY and CDR2 is FYNNEI. The germline V and J ends were trimmed by 3 bases and 4 bases, with 10 bases remaining between them. The CDR3 runs 14 residues. Written as DNA, the CDR3 is TGTGCCAGCAGTGACTCGCGGACATACAATGAGCAGTTCTTC. It encodes CASSDSRTYNEQFF.

A few counts support this clonotype. CDR3 amino acids: CSVLDRAYEQYF. DNA for the CDR3: TGCAGCGTCCTGGACAGGGCCTACGAGCAGTACTTC. The rearrangement uses TRBV29-1 and TRBJ2-7, with 8 bases matching TRBD1. Germline V gene lookup returns CDR1 SQVTM and CDR2 ANQGSEA. J lost 2 bases, V lost 6 bases, and 3 bases had no gene match. CDR3 length equals 12 residues.

The rearrangement links TRBV24-1 to TRBJ2-1; 8 bases map to TRBD1. After removal of 3 bases from V and 3 bases from J, the junction contained 3 bases not matched to a gene. CDR3 size: 15 residues. CDR1 is KGHDR, CDR2 SFDVKD, per germline. CDR3 bases: TGTGCCACCAGTGATCCGGGACAGGACTACAATGAGCAGTTCTTC. Amino acid sequence: CATSDPGQDYNEQFF.

This clonotype was observed a handful of times. The rearrangement joins TRBV20-1 to TRBJ2-1; TRBD2 matches at 11 bases. CDR3 length equals 12 residues. Trimming at V came to 6 bases and at J to 13 bases, leaving 8 bases not matched to a gene. Germline-derived CDR1 and CDR2 are DFQATT and SNEGSKA (reference sequence). CDR3 bases: TGCAGTGCGAAACTAGCGGGGGAGTTACAGTTCTTC. The encoded protein is CSAKLAGELQFF.

The chain couples TRBV14 to TRBJ2-7; 9 bases line up with TRBD1. CDR3 length: 15 residues. The germline gives CDR1 SGHDN, CDR2 FVKESK. The ends lost 3 bases at V and 6 bases at J; junction bases unmatched: 9. CDR3 DNA sequence: TGTGCCAGCAGCCAGGACCGACAGGGGGGCCGCGAGCAGTACTTC. Its translation: CASSQDRQGGREQYF.

This clonotype appeared many times. This chain links TRBV4-1 with TRBJ1-1; D gene unclear. Per germline, CDR1 MGHRA and CDR2 YSYEKL. This CDR3 is built from 12 residues. V gave up 2 bases and J gave up 8 bases, with 9 bases separating them. DNA for the CDR3: TGCGCCAGCAGCCAAACCCGTGGGGAAGCTTTCTTT. This gives the protein CASSQTRGEAFF.

The chain is built from TRBV30 and TRBJ1-5, with 7 bases that match TRBD1. J lost 6 bases, V lost 3 bases, and 14 bases had no gene match. The CDR3 runs to 16 residues. CDR1 and CDR2 from the germline V gene are GTSNPN and SVGIG (reference sequence). For the CDR3, the DNA is TGTGCCTGGAGCGAGGGTTCACAGGGGCGGCTTCAGCCCCAGCATTTT. Its translation is CAWSEGSQGRLQPQHF.

Many counts were recorded for this clonotype. This chain joins TRBV28 and TRBJ1-2; a weak D match, TRBD1 (5 bases). The CDR3 has 11 residues. The V end was cut by 3 bases, the J end by 8 bases, with 7 bases between. CDR1 and CDR2 (germline): MDHEN, SYDVKM. In DNA form, the CDR3 reads TGTGCCAGCAGTTTTGGGGACGGCTACACCTTC. Protein sequence: CASSFGDGYTF.

The rearrangement joins TRBV20-1 to TRBJ2-1; the D is unclear. The CDR3 is 11 amino acids. Per the germline V gene, CDR1 is DFQATT and CDR2 is SNEGSKA (reference sequence). Deletions cut 5 bases from V and 8 bases from J, with 10 bases between. The CDR3 loop is CSAPRWDEQFF. The CDR3 DNA follows: TGCAGTGCTCCACGATGGGATGAGCAGTTCTTC.

This clonotype was recorded many times. The chain employs TRBV6-2 or TRBV6-3 and TRBJ2-2, with 10 positions matching TRBD1. Germline values: CDR1 MNHEY, CDR2 SVGEGT. The CDR3 length is 15 residues. V gave up 8 bases and J gave up 4 bases; unmatched junction bases: 7. The CDR3 is CASQSGTGVTGELFF. The CDR3 nucleotides read TGTGCCAGCCAATCCGGGACAGGGGTCACCGGGGAGCTGTTTTTT.